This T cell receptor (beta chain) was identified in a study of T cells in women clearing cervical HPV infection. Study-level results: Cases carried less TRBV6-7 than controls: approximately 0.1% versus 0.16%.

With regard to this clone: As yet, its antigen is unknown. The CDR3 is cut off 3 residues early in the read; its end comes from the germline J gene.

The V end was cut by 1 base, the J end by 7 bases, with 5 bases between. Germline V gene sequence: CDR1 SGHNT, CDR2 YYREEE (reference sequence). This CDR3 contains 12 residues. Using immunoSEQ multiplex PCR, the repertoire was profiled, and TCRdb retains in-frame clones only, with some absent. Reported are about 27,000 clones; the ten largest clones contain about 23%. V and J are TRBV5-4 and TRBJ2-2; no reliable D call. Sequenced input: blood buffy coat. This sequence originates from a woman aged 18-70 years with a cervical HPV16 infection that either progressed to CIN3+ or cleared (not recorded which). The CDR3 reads CASSLIYGELFF. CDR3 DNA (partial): TGTGCCAGCAGCTTGATATACGGGGAG.